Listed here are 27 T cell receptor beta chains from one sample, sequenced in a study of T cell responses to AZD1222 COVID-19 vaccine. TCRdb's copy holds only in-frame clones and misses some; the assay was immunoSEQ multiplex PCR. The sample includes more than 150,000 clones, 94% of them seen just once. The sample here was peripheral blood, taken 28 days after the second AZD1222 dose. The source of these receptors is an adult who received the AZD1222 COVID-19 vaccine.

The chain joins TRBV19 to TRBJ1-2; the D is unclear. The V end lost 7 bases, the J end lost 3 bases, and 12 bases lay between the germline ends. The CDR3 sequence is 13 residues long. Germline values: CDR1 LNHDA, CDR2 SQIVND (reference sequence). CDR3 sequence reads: CASKAGPDYGYTF. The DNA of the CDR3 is TGTGCCAGTAAAGCTGGACCGGACTATGGCTACACCTTC.

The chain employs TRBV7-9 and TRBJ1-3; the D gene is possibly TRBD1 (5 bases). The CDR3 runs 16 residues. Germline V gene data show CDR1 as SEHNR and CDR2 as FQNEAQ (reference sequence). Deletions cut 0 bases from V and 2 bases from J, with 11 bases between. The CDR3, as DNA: TGTGCCAGCAGCTTAGCGCCTGAAGGGGCTGGAAACACCATATATTTT. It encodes CASSLAPEGAGNTIYF.

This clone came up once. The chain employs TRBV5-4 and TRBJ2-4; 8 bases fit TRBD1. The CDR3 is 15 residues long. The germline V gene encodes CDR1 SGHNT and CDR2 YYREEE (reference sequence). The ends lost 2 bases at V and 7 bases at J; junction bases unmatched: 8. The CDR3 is CASSFNGQGLNIQYF. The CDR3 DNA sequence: TGTGCCAGCAGCTTCAATGGACAGGGTTTGAACATTCAGTACTTC.

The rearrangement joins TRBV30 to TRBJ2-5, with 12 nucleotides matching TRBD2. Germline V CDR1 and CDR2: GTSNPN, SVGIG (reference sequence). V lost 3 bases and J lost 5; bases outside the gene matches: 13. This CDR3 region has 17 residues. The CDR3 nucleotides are TGTGCCTGGAGGCCCTACAGGACTAGCGGGAAGGGGGAGACCCAGTACTTC. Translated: CAWRPYRTSGKGETQYF.

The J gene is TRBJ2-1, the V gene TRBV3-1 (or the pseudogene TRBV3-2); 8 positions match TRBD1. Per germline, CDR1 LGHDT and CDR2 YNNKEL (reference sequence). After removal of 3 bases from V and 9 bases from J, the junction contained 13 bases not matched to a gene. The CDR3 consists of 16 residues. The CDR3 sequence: CASSQAWTGFQLEQFF. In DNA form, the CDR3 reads TGTGCCAGCAGCCAGGCTTGGACAGGGTTCCAGCTTGAGCAGTTCTTC.

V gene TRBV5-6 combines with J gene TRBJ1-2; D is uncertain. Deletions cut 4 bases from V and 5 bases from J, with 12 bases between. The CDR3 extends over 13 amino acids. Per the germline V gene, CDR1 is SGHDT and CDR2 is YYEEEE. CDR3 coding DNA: TGTGCCAGCAGCACCGGGCCAGTGTATGGCTACACCTTC. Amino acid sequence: CASSTGPVYGYTF.

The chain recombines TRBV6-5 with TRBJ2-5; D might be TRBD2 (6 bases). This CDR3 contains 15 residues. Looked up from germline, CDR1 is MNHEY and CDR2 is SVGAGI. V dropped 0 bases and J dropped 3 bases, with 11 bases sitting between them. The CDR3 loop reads CASSYSAGGKETQYF. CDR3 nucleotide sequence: TGTGCCAGCAGTTACTCGGCGGGCGGGAAAGAGACCCAGTACTTC.

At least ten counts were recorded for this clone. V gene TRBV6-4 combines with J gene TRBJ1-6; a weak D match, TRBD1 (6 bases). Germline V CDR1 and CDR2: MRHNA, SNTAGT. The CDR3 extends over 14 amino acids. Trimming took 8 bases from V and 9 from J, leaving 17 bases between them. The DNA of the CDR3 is TGTGCCAGCCGCAAAGGGGGAGAGATTTCACCCCTCCACTTT. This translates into CASRKGGEISPLHF.

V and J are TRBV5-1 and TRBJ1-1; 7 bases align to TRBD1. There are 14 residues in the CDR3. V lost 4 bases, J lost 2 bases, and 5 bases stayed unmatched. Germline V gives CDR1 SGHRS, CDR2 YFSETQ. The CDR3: CASSNWDSNTEAFF. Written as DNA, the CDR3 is TGCGCCAGCAGCAATTGGGACAGCAACACTGAAGCTTTCTTT.

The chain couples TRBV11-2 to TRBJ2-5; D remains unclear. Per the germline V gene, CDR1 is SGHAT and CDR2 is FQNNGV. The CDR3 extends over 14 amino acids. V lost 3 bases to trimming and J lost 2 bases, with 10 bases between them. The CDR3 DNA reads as TGTGCCAGCAGCTTCTCGGACGGGCAAGAGACCCAGTACTTC. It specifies CASSFSDGQETQYF.

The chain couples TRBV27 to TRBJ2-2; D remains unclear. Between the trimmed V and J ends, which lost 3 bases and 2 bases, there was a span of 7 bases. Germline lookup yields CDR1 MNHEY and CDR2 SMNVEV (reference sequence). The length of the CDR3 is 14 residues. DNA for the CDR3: TGTGCCAGCAGTTTTACCCATAACACCGGGGAGCTGTTTTTT. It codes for CASSFTHNTGELFF.

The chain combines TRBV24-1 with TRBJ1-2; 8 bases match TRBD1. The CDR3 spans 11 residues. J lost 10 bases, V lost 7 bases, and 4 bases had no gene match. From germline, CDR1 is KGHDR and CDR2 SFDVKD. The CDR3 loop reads CATREDRDYTF. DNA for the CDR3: TGTGCCACCAGAGAGGACAGGGACTACACCTTC.

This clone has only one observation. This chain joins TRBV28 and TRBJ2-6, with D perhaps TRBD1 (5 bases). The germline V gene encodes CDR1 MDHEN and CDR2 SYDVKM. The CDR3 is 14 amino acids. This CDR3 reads CGSLQGRGANVLTF. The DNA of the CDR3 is TGTGGTTCCCTTCAGGGTCGTGGGGCCAACGTCCTGACTTTC. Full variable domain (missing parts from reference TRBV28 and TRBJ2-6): DVKVTQSSRYLVKRTGEKVFLECVQDMDHENMFWYRQDPGLGLRLIYFSYDVKMKEKGDIPEGYSVSREKKERFSLILESASTNQTSMYLCGSLQGRGANVLTFGAGSRLTVL.

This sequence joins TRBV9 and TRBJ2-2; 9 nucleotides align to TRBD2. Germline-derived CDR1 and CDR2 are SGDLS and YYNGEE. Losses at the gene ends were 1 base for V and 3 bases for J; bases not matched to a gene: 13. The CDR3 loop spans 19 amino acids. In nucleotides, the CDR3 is TGTGCCAGCAGCGTATTACCCGGCGGAGCGGGAGGATACACCGGGGAGCTGTTTTTT. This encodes CASSVLPGGAGGYTGELFF.

The CDR3: CASSPPVAGWNEQFF. CDR3 sequence (DNA): TGTGCCAGCAGCCCACCTGTAGCGGGGTGGAATGAGCAGTTCTTC. The J gene is TRBJ2-1, the V gene TRBV5-4; 8 bases are a match to TRBD2. Germline-derived CDR1 and CDR2 are SGHNT and YYREEE (reference sequence). V lost 4 bases and J lost 7; bases outside the gene matches: 10. The CDR3 has 15 residues.

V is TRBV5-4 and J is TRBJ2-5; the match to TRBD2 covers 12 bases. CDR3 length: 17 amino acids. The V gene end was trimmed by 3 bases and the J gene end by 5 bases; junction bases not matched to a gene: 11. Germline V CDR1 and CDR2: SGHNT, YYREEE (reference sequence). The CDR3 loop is CASSSLPTSGGYETQYF. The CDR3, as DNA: TGTGCCAGCAGCTCCCTACCGACTAGCGGGGGTTACGAGACCCAGTACTTC. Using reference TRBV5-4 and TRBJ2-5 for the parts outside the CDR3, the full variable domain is ETGVTQSPTHLIKTRGQQVTLRCSSQSGHNTVSWYQQALGQGPQFIFQYYREEENGRGNFPPRFSGLQFPNYSSELNVNALELDDSALYLCASSSLPTSGGYETQYFGPGTRLLVL.

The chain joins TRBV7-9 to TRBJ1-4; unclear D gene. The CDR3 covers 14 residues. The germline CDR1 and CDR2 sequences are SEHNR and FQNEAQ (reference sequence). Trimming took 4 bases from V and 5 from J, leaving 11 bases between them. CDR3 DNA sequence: TGTGCCAGCAGCTCCCCCCCAGAGAATGAAAAACTGTTTTTT. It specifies CASSSPPENEKLFF.

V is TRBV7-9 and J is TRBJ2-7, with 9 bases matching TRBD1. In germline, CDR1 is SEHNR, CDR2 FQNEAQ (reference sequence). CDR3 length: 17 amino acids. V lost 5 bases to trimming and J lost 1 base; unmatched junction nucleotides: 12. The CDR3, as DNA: TGTGCCAGCAGCCTCACCGCTCCGGGACAGGGTTCCTACGAGCAGTACTTC. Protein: CASSLTAPGQGSYEQYF.

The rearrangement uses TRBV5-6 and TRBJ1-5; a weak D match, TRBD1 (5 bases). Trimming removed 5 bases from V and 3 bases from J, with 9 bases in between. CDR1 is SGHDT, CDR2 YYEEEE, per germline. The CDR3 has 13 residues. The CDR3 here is CASRQGSNQPQHF. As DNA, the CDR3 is TGTGCCAGCAGGCAGGGTTCCAATCAGCCCCAGCATTTT. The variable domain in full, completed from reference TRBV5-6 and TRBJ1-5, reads DAGVTQSPTHLIKTRGQQVTLRCSPKSGHDTVSWYQQALGQGPQFIFQYYEEEERQRGNFPDRFSGHQFPNYSSELNVNALLLGDSALYLCASRQGSNQPQHFGDGTRLSIL.

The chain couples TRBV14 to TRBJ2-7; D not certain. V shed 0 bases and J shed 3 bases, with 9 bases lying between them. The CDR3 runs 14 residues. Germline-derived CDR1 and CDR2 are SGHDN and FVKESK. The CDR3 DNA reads TGTGCCAGCAGCCAAGATACTACAGACTACGAGCAGTACTTC. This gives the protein CASSQDTTDYEQYF. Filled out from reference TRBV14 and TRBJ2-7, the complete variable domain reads EAGVTQFPSHSVIEKGQTVTLRCDPISGHDNLYWYRRVMGKEIKFLLHFVKESKQDESGMPNNRFLAERTGGTYSTLKVQPAELEDSGVYFCASSQDTTDYEQYFGPGTRLTVT.

CDR3 bases: TGTGCCAGCAGTGACCGCAGAAGCACTAATGAAAAACTGTTTTTT. It translates to CASSDRRSTNEKLFF. The chain links TRBV2 to TRBJ1-4; no definite D call. This CDR3 spans 15 amino acids. V was trimmed by 3 bases and J by 2 bases, leaving 10 bases between them. Germline V gene lookup returns CDR1 SNHLY and CDR2 FYNNEI.

CDR3: CASTLAGGTLVGQFF. DNA for the CDR3: TGTGCCAGCACACTAGCGGGAGGGACATTGGTGGGGCAGTTCTTC. The genes are TRBV19 and TRBJ2-1; 13 bases are shared with TRBD2. V trimming: 9 bases; J trimming: 12 bases; junction bases outside the gene matches: 14. Germline V gene data show CDR1 as LNHDA and CDR2 as SQIVND (reference sequence). The CDR3 runs 15 residues.

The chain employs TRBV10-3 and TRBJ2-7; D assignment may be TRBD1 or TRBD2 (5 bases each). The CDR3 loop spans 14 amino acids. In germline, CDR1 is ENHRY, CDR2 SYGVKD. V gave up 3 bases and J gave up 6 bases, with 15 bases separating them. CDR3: CAISESGTYSEQYF. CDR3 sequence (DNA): TGTGCCATCAGTGAATCGGGGACCTACTCCGAGCAGTACTTC.

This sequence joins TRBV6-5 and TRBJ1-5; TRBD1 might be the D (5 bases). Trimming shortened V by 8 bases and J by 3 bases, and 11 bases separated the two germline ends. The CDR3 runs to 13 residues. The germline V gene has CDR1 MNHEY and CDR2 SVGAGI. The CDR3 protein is CASSRGPNQPQHF. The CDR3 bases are TGTGCCAGCTCGCGGGGCCCCAATCAGCCCCAGCATTTT.

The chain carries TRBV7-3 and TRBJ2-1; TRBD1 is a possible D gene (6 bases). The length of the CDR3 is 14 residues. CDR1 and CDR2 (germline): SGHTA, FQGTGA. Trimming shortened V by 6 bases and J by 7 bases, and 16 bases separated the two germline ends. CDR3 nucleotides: TGTGCCAGCAGTAAAGAACAGGGCTTTAATGAGCAGTTCTTC. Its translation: CASSKEQGFNEQFF.

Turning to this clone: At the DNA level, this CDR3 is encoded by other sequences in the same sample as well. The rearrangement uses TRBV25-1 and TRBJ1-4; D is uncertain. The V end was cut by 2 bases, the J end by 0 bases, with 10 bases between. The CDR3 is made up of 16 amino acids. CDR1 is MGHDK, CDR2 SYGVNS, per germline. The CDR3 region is CASSEGVVATNEKLFF. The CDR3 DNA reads TGTGCCAGCAGTGAAGGAGTGGTGGCAACTAATGAAAAACTGTTTTTT.

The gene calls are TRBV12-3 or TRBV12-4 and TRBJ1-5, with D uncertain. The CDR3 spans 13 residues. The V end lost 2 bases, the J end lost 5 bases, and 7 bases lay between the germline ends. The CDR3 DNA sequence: TGTGCCAGCAGTTTACCCGGGGATCAGCCCCAGCATTTT. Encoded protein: CASSLPGDQPQHF.